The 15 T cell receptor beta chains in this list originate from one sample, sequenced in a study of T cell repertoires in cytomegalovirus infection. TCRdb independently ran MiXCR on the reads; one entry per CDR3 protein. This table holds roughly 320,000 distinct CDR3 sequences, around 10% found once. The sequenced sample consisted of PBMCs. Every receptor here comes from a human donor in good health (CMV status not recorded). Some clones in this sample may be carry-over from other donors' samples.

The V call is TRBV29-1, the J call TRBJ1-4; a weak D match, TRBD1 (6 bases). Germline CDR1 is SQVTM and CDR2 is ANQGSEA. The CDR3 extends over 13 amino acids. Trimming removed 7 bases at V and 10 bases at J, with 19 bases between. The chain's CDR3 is CSAHRGGSGKLFF. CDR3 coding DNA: TGCAGCGCCCACAGAGGGGGATCGGGAAAACTGTTTTTT.

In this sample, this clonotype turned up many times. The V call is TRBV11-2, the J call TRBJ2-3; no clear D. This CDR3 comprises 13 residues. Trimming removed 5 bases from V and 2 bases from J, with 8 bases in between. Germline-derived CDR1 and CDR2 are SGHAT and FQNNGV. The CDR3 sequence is CASSLPNTDTQYF. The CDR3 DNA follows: TGTGCCAGCAGCCTACCCAACACAGATACGCAGTATTTT.

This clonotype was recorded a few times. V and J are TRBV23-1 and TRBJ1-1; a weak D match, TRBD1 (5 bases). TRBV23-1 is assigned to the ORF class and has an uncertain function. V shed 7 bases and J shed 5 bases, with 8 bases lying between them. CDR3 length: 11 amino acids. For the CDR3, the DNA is TGCGCCAGCATCGAGGGGACTGAAGCTTTCTTT. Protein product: CASIEGTEAFF.

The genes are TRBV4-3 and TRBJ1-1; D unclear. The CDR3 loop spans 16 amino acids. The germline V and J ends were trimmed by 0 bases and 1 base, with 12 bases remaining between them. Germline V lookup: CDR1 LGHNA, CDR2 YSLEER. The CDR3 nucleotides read TGCGCCAGCAGCCAAGAATTCCGGGTACGGAACACTGAAGCTTTCTTT. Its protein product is CASSQEFRVRNTEAFF.

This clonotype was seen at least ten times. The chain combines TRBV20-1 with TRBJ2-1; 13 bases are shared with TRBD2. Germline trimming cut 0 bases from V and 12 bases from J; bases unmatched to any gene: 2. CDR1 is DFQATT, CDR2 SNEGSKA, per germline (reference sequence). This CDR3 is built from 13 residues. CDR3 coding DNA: TGCAGTGCTAGAGACGGGACTAGCGGGGTGCAGTTCTTC. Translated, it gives CSARDGTSGVQFF.

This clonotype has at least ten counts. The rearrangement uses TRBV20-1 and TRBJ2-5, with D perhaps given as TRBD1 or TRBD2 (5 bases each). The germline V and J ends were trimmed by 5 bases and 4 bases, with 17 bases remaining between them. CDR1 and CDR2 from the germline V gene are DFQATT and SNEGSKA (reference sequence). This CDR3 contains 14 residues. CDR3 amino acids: CSAQQVGAAETQYF. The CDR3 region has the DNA TGCAGTGCTCAACAGGTCGGGGCAGCAGAGACCCAGTACTTC.

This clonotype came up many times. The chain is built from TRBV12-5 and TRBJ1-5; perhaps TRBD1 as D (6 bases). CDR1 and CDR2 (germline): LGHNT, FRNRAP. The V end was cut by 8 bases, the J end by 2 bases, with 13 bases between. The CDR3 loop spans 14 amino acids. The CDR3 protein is CASTKTGGNQPQHF. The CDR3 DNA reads TGTGCTAGTACTAAGACAGGCGGCAATCAGCCCCAGCATTTT.

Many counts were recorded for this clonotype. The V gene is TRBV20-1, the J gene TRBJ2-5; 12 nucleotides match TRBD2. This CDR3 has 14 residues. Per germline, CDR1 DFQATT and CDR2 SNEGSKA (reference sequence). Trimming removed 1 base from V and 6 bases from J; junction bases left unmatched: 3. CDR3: CSARGTSGEKTQYF. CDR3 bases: TGCAGTGCTAGAGGGACTAGCGGGGAGAAGACCCAGTACTTC.

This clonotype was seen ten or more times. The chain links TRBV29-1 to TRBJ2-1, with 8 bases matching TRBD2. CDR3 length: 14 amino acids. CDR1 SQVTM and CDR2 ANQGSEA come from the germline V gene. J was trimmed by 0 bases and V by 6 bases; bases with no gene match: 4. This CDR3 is CSVNRGGSYNEQFF. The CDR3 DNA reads TGCAGCGTCAACCGGGGGGGCTCCTACAATGAGCAGTTCTTC.

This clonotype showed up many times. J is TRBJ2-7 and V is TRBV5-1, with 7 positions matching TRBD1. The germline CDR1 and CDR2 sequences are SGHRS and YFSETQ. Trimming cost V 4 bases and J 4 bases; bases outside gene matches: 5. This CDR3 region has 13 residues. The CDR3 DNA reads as TGCGCCAGCAGCCCGGACAGGAAATACGAGCAGTACTTC. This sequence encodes CASSPDRKYEQYF.

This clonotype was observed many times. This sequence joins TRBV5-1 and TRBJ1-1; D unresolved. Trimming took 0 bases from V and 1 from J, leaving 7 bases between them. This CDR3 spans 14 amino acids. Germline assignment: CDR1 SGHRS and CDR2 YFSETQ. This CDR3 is CASSLDSGNTEAFF. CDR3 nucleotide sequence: TGCGCCAGCAGCTTGGATTCAGGGAACACTGAAGCTTTCTTT.

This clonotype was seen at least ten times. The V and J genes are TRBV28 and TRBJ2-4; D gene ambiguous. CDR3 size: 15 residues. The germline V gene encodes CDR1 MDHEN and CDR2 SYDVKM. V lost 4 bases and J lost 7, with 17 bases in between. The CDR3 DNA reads TGTGCCAGCAGTTCCCCTCAAGGTTTGAGGAACATTCAGTACTTC. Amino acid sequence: CASSSPQGLRNIQYF.

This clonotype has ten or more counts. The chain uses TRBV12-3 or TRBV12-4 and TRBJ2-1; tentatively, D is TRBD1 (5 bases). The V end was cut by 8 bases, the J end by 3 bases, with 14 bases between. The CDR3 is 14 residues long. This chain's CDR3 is CASGDRVFYNEQFF. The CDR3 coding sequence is TGTGCCAGCGGTGACAGAGTATTCTACAATGAGCAGTTCTTC.

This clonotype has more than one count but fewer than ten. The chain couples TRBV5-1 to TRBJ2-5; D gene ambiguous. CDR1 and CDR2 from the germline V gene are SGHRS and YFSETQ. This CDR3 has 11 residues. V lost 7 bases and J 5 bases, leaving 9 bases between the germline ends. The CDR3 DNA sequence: TGCGCCAGCGGGTTGGGGGAGACCCAGTACTTC. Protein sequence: CASGLGETQYF.

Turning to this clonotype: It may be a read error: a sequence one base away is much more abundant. CDR3: CTSSYDQGARETEAFF. The CDR3 DNA reads TGTACCAGCAGTTACGATCAGGGGGCGCGTGAGACTGAAGCTTTCTTT. This chain connects TRBV6-6 to TRBJ1-1, with TRBD1 matching over 8 bases. The CDR3 is made up of 16 amino acids. Germline lookup yields CDR1 MNHNY and CDR2 SVGAGI (reference sequence).